This TCR beta chain was recorded in a study of T cell responses to AZD1222 COVID-19 vaccine. TCRdb's table, derived via immunoSEQ multiplex PCR, lists solely in-frame clones and lacks some. Of 90,000 to 130,000 clones detected, about 95% appear once; the ten largest clones hold approximately 2.9%. The junction had 15 bases not matched to a gene; V was cut back by 5 bases and J by 3 bases. The CDR3 is 17 residues long. CDR1 is SEHNR and CDR2 is FQNEAQ in the germline V gene (reference sequence). The chain carries TRBV7-9 and TRBJ2-7; TRBD2 matches at 8 bases. The sequencing here drew on peripheral blood, taken 28 days after the second AZD1222 dose. This clonotype was obtained from an adult who received the AZD1222 COVID-19 vaccine. The CDR3 reads CASSSWGLGLVDYEQYF. The DNA for the CDR3 is TGTGCCAGCAGCAGTTGGGGTTTGGGACTAGTAGACTACGAGCAGTACTTC.